The rows below give T cell receptor beta chains drawn from one sample of a study of cytomegalovirus exposure and HLA in healthy donors. TCRdb keeps only in-frame clones here, not all; method: immunoSEQ multiplex PCR. The sample has tens of thousands of clones; about three quarters are singletons. Sequenced material: PBMCs. Source of these receptors: a middle-aged man in good health and CMV-seronegative. Each CDR3 is given with its conserved first and last residue. The D gene is left open where the match is weak. Clone size is shown for a subset of rows, as once, few, many or a class of expanded clone.

>TRBV5-1|TRBD1|NA|TRBJ1-3
CASSLQGAIGNTIYF
TGCGCCAGCAGCTTGCAGGGGGCGATTGGAAACACCATATATTTT
>TRBV7-8|TRBD1|NA|TRBJ1-5
CASSPNRDSYQPQHF
TGTGCCAGCAGCCCGAACCGGGACAGTTATCAGCCCCAGCATTTT
>TRBV29-1|TRBD1|NA|TRBJ2-1
CSVGTGGNEQFF
TGCAGCGTGGGGACAGGGGGGAATGAGCAGTTCTTC
>TRBV7-3|NA|NA|TRBJ2-7
CASSLGGSGNEQYF
TGTGCCAGCAGCTTAGGGGGGTCGGGGAACGAGCAGTACTTC
>TRBV10-3|TRBD2|NA|TRBJ2-1
CAISQPLAGGNEQFF
TGTGCCATCAGTCAGCCACTAGCGGGAGGAAATGAGCAGTTCTTC
>TRBV19|NA|once|TRBJ1-2
CASSYTGRNGYTF
TGTGCCAGTAGTTACACAGGGCGGAATGGCTACACCTTC
>TRBV2|TRBD1|NA|TRBJ2-7
CASTRTGVGEQYF
TGTGCCAGCACCCGGACAGGGGTCGGCGAGCAGTACTTC
>TRBV19|TRBD2|NA|TRBJ2-1
CASSIGGLAGSLNEQFF
TGTGCCAGTAGTATCGGGGGACTAGCGGGAAGCCTCAATGAGCAGTTCTTC
>TRBV6-6|NA|few|TRBJ2-7
CASSTGGGRTEQYF
TGTGCCAGCAGTACGGGGGGCGGCAGAACCGAGCAGTACTTC
>TRBV9|TRBD2|NA|TRBJ2-4
CASSVGTSDNSIAKNIQYF
TGTGCCAGCAGCGTGGGGACTAGCGATAACTCGATAGCCAAAAACATTCAGTACTTC
>TRBV7-6|NA|NA|TRBJ1-1
CASSLEGHGTEAFF
TGTGCCAGCAGCTTAGAGGGGCATGGCACTGAAGCTTTCTTT
>TRBV7-9|NA|few|TRBJ1-1
CASSPKGPQEAFF
TGTGCCAGCAGCCCCAAGGGGCCGCAAGAAGCTTTCTTT
>TRBV29-1|NA|few|TRBJ1-4
CSAGNEKLFF
TGCAGCGCCGGGAATGAAAAACTGTTTTTT
>TRBV4-1|TRBD1|NA|TRBJ2-7
CASSQEGTGSYEQYF
TGCGCCAGCAGCCAAGAGGGGACAGGGAGCTACGAGCAGTACTTC
>TRBV7-9|NA|NA|TRBJ1-1
CASSIQGTEAFF
TGTGCCAGCAGCATACAGGGCACTGAAGCTTTCTTT
>TRBV7-2|TRBD2|NA|TRBJ2-7
CASSNNLAGYEQYF
TGTGCCAGCAGCAACAACCTAGCGGGGTACGAGCAGTACTTC
>TRBV5-4|NA|once|TRBJ1-2
CASSLSGVSGYTF
TGTGCCAGCAGCTTGTCAGGGGTTTCTGGCTACACCTTC
>TRBV28|NA|NA|TRBJ2-1
CASSLKTDGYNEQFF
TGTGCCAGCAGTTTAAAGACAGATGGATACAATGAGCAGTTCTTC
>TRBV15|NA|NA|TRBJ1-3
CATSRGSSGNTIYF
TGTGCCACCAGCAGAGGCAGCTCTGGAAACACCATATATTTT
>TRBV7-6|NA|NA|TRBJ2-5
CASSLVSFQETQYF
TGTGCCAGCAGCTTAGTTTCCTTCCAAGAGACCCAGTACTTC
>TRBV5-1|NA|NA|TRBJ2-7
CASSYNSYEQYF
TGCGCCAGCAGCTACAACTCCTACGAGCAGTACTTC
>TRBV6-4|NA|few|TRBJ1-5
CASSDSGGEGNQPQHF
TGTGCCAGCAGTGACTCTGGGGGGGAGGGCAATCAGCCCCAGCATTTT
>TRBV23-1|NA|NA|TRBJ1-3
CASSQSGPQGSGNTIYF
TGCGCCAGCAGTCAATCGGGCCCTCAGGGTTCCGGAAACACCATATATTTT
>TRBV18|NA|once|TRBJ2-2
CASSPPVRGTNTGELFF
TGTGCCAGCTCACCACCGGTCCGGGGAACGAACACCGGGGAGCTGTTTTTT
>TRBV6-6|NA|once|TRBJ2-2
CASSYPGGRTGELFF
TGTGCCAGCAGTTATCCCGGGGGGCGAACCGGGGAGCTGTTTTTT
>TRBV5-1|NA|NA|TRBJ2-7
CASSFGLPPYEQYF
TGCGCCAGCAGCTTTGGGCTGCCGCCATACGAGCAGTACTTC
>TRBV4-1|TRBD2|once|TRBJ2-7
CASSQKLADYEQYF
TGCGCCAGCAGCCAGAAACTAGCGGACTACGAGCAGTACTTC
>TRBV27|NA|NA|TRBJ1-1
CASSLRLTTGRFEAFF
TGTGCCAGCAGTTTAAGACTTACGACAGGCCGCTTTGAAGCTTTCTTT
>TRBV7-3|TRBD1|NA|TRBJ2-7
CASSLTPGQGAYEQYF
TGTGCCAGCAGCTTAACGCCGGGACAGGGGGCCTACGAGCAGTACTTC
>TRBV5-1|NA|NA|TRBJ1-1
CASSSLGGMTTEAFF
TGCGCCAGCAGCAGCCTCGGGGGTATGACCACTGAAGCTTTCTTT
>TRBV5-3|NA|NA|TRBJ2-1
CARSLAPRGSSYNEQFF
TGTGCCAGAAGCTTGGCCCCGAGAGGAAGCTCCTACAATGAGCAGTTCTTC
>TRBV2|TRBD2|NA|TRBJ2-3
CASSEPPSGRAGTDTQYF
TGTGCCAGCAGTGAACCCCCTAGCGGGAGGGCCGGCACAGATACGCAGTATTTT
>TRBV6-5|NA|NA|TRBJ2-7
CASRPTEASSYEQYF
TGTGCCAGCCGCCCCACGGAGGCGAGCTCCTACGAGCAGTACTTC
>TRBV18|NA|NA|TRBJ2-1
CASSPSGGSYNEQFF
TGTGCCAGCTCACCCTCCGGGGGCTCCTACAATGAGCAGTTCTTC
>TRBV7-9|NA|NA|TRBJ2-2
CASSLTHTGELFF
TGTGCCAGCAGCTTGACACACACCGGGGAGCTGTTTTTT
>TRBV2|NA|few|TRBJ1-4
CASSDAGNEKLFF
TGTGCCAGCAGTGACGCGGGGAATGAAAAACTGTTTTTT
>TRBV28|NA|NA|TRBJ1-4
CASSLPSATNEKLFF
TGTGCCAGCAGTTTACCCAGTGCAACTAATGAAAAACTGTTTTTT
>TRBV4-2|TRBD1|few|TRBJ2-5
CASSPAQGAYETQYF
TGTGCCAGCAGCCCCGCACAGGGGGCCTACGAGACCCAGTACTTC
>TRBV6-5|NA|NA|TRBJ1-2
CASSYAGSNYGYTF
TGTGCCAGCAGTTACGCCGGTTCTAACTATGGCTACACCTTC
>TRBV7-2|TRBD1|NA|TRBJ2-3
CASSLVGPRTGKKNTQYF
TGTGCCAGCAGCTTAGTAGGGCCCCGGACAGGGAAAAAGAATACGCAGTATTTT
>TRBV5-1|TRBD1|NA|TRBJ2-2
CASSGTAFTGELFF
TGCGCCAGCAGCGGGACAGCATTCACCGGGGAGCTGTTTTTT
>TRBV27|TRBD1|NA|TRBJ2-7
CASSLSAGGVEQYF
TGTGCCAGCAGTTTATCGGCAGGGGGCGTCGAGCAGTACTTC
>TRBV5-1|NA|NA|TRBJ2-7
CASSSASGGYEQYF
TGCGCCAGCAGCTCCGCAAGTGGGGGGTACGAGCAGTACTTC
>TRBV10-3|TRBD2|few|TRBJ2-7
CATAGGGTYEQYF
TGTGCCACAGCGGGGGGAGGCACCTACGAGCAGTACTTC